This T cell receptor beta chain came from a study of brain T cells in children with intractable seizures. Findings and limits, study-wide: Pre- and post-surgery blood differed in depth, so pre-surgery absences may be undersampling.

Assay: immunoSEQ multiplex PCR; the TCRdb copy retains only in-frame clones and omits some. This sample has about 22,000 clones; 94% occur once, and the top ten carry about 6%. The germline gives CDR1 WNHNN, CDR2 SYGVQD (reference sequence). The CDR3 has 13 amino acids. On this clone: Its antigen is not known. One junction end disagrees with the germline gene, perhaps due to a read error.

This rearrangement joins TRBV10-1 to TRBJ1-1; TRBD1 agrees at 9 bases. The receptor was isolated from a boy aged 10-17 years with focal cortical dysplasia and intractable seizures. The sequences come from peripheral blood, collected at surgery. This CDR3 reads CASSEDPGQGPWF. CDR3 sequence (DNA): TGCGCCAGCAGTGAGGACCCGGGACAGGGACCCTGGTTT.